These T cell receptor beta chains were read from a single sample in a study of OX40 agonist ivuxolimab in advanced cancers. Libraries were prepared by immunoSEQ multiplex PCR; TCRdb keeps only in-frame clonotypes and omits some of them. This table has roughly 80,000 clones, approximately 90% appearing once. The sequencing used CD4+ or CD8+ T cells sorted from blood, collected in a trial of the OX40 agonist ivuxolimab. The receptors derive from an adult with an advanced solid tumor such as melanoma, head and neck, liver or kidney cancer. The CDR3 runs from the conserved cysteine through the conserved F or W. Fields, in order: J gene, V gene, D gene, clone size, CDR3 DNA, CDR3 protein. A D gene is named only where the DNA matches it firmly. The size field is filled for only some rows; it gives once, few, many or a size class.

TRBJ2-1,TRBV12-5,TRBD1,NA,TGTGCTAGTGGTTTGGTAGTCACCGGGACAGGGGTCACCAATGAGCAGTTCTTC,CASGLVVTGTGVTNEQFF
TRBJ1-2,TRBV6-6,TRBD1,NA,TGTGCCAGCAGTTCTGGACAGGGGGTGAAGAACACCTTC,CASSSGQGVKNTF
TRBJ1-1,TRBV5-4,NA,NA,TGTGCCAGCAGCTTCGGGGTAGTCACTGAAGCTTTCTTT,CASSFGVVTEAFF
TRBJ2-1,TRBV5-1,TRBD1,NA,TGCGCCAGCAGCTTGGGGGCGACAGGGCTGAGCTCCTACAATGAGCAGTTCTTC,CASSLGATGLSSYNEQFF
TRBJ1-1,TRBV18,NA,NA,TGTGCCAGCTCACCACTAGGGGAGGGCACTGAAGCTTTCTTT,CASSPLGEGTEAFF
TRBJ2-7,TRBV6-5,NA,NA,TGTGCCAGCACAACCCCGGGACGGCACTACGAGCAGTACTTC,CASTTPGRHYEQYF
TRBJ2-3,TRBV5-1,NA,NA,TGCGCCAGCAGCACCCGAGGAGATACGCAGTATTTT,CASSTRGDTQYF
TRBJ2-1,TRBV5-1,NA,NA,TGCGCCAGCAGCGGGGACCCCCAGGGTAATGAGCAGTTCTTC,CASSGDPQGNEQFF
TRBJ2-7,TRBV15,TRBD2,NA,TGTGCCACCAGCAGGACTAGCGGGGCTTACGAGCAGTACTTC,CATSRTSGAYEQYF
TRBJ2-1,TRBV11-3,NA,NA,TGTGCCAGCAGCTTAGGCCGGCTAGCGTCGCGTGAGCAGTTCTTC,CASSLGRLASREQFF
TRBJ1-5,TRBV15,NA,NA,TGTGCCACCAGCAGACCCAAAGGACAGTCCGATATAATTGGCAATCAGCCCCAGCATTTT,CATSRPKGQSDIIGNQPQHF
TRBJ2-3,TRBV7-3,NA,NA,TGTGCCAGCACTCAGGGCCCTAGCACAGATACGCAGTATTTT,CASTQGPSTDTQYF
TRBJ2-5,TRBV7-2,TRBD2,NA,TGTGCCAGCAGACCCGGAGGGACTAGCGCGTACCTTCCCCTGGAGACCCAGTACTTC,CASRPGGTSAYLPLETQYF
TRBJ2-5,TRBV4-3,NA,NA,TGCGCCAGCAGCCAAGATTGGGGGGCTGGCCAAGAGACCCAGTACTTC,CASSQDWGAGQETQYF
TRBJ1-1,TRBV27,NA,once,TGTGCCAGCAGTTTAGCCAGGGGAAACACTGAAGCTTTCTTT,CASSLARGNTEAFF
TRBJ1-3,TRBV7-2,NA,once,TGTGCCAGCAGCCCAGTATCCGGAAACACCATATATTTT,CASSPVSGNTIYF
TRBJ2-2,TRBV7-9,NA,NA,TGTGCCAGCAGAATTGGGACCGGGGAGCTGTTTTTT,CASRIGTGELFF
TRBJ1-1,TRBV4-1,NA,NA,TGCGCCAGCAGCCAAGATGGAAGGGATACTGAAGCTTTCTTT,CASSQDGRDTEAFF
TRBJ2-7,TRBV7-9,TRBD2,NA,TGTGCCAGCAGCTCCAATAGCGGGAGTTCGTACGAGCAGTACTTC,CASSSNSGSSYEQYF
TRBJ1-1,TRBV6-5,NA,NA,TGTGCCAGCAGTTATCAGGGACGGACTGAAGCTTTCTTT,CASSYQGRTEAFF
TRBJ1-5,TRBV7-8,NA,NA,TGTGCCAGCAGCTTAAGGGCTAGGGAGTCTGTTAGCAATCAGCCCCAGCATTTT,CASSLRARESVSNQPQHF
TRBJ1-5,TRBV5-1,TRBD1,once,TGCGCCAGCAGCTTGGATGGCAGGGGGCATCAGCCCCAGCATTTT,CASSLDGRGHQPQHF
TRBJ2-7,TRBV5-4,NA,NA,TGTGCCAGCAGCTTAGGTGCGTATTCCGGCTACGAGCAGTACTTC,CASSLGAYSGYEQYF
TRBJ2-7,TRBV5-5,TRBD2,NA,TGTGCCAGCAGCTTACTAGCGGGAGCCGAGCAGTACTTC,CASSLLAGAEQYF
TRBJ1-4,TRBV4-3,NA,NA,TGCGCCAGCAGCCAAGATGCACCCGGGATCGGTGAAAAACTGTTTTTT,CASSQDAPGIGEKLFF
TRBJ1-5,TRBV2,NA,NA,TGTGCCAGCAGTGAACTGGGGGGACAGCCCCAGCATTTT,CASSELGGQPQHF
TRBJ1-5,TRBV27,TRBD1,NA,TGTGCCAGCAGGGTAAGGACAGGGGCGAGTGAGCCGCCCCAGCATTTT,CASRVRTGASEPPQHF
TRBJ1-2,TRBV19,NA,NA,TGTGCCAGTAGTCCTGGACCCTATGGCTACACCTTC,CASSPGPYGYTF
TRBJ2-2,TRBV7-3,TRBD1,NA,TGTGCCAGCAGCTCTGGGGACAGGGGAATCACCGGGGAGCTGTTTTTT,CASSSGDRGITGELFF
TRBJ1-1,TRBV19,TRBD1,NA,TGTGCCAGTAGGCGCCGAACAGGGGGCAATATGAACACTGAAGCTTTCTTT,CASRRRTGGNMNTEAFF
TRBJ2-2,TRBV11-3,NA,NA,TGTGCCAGCAGCTTAGGAGGGGCCGGGGAGCTGTTTTTT,CASSLGGAGELFF
TRBJ1-6,TRBV7-2,TRBD1,NA,TGTGCCAGCAGCTTAGTCGACAGGGGTGGTTCACCCCTCCACTTT,CASSLVDRGGSPLHF
TRBJ1-1,TRBV18,NA,NA,TGTGCCAGCTCACCCAGGAACACTGAAGCTTTCTTT,CASSPRNTEAFF
TRBJ1-4,TRBV28,TRBD1,once,TGTGCCAGCAGGAACAGGGGCCCTAATGAAAAACTGTTTTTT,CASRNRGPNEKLFF
TRBJ2-3,TRBV6-6,NA,NA,TGTGCCAGCAGTTATGGGATGGGAATTGATACGCAGTATTTT,CASSYGMGIDTQYF
TRBJ1-2,TRBV28,NA,NA,TGTGCCAGCAGTAGGTATGGCTACACCTTC,CASSRYGYTF
TRBJ1-5,TRBV6-1,NA,NA,TGTGCCAGCAGCAGTTCGGGGTTAGGTCAGCCCCAGCATTTT,CASSSSGLGQPQHF